The 25 T cell receptor beta chains in this list originate from one sample, sequenced in a study of T cells in Graves' hyperthyroidism and ophthalmopathy. Amplification yielded TCR beta CDR3 regions, with RNA transcripts as the source. The TCR CDR3 first-round RT-PCR relied on the HTBI primer set. Via MiXCR, TCRdb re-called the multiplex PCR reads, giving one row per CDR3 protein. Here the sample spans about 720,000 distinct CDR3 sequences, roughly 20% being singletons. The specimen was blood. All receptors derive from a woman aged 45-65 years with Graves' hyperthyroidism that later progressed to Graves' ophthalmopathy.

The chain is built from TRBV2 and TRBJ1-2, with 8 bases fitting TRBD1. The CDR3 loop spans 13 amino acids. Germline loops: CDR1 SNHLY, CDR2 FYNNEI. V shed 5 bases and J 8 bases; nucleotides not matched to a gene: 7. The CDR3 reads CASSTDRGRGYTF. CDR3 bases: TGTGCCAGCAGTACTGACAGGGGTCGGGGCTACACCTTC.

This clonotype was seen ten or more times. The chain links TRBV3-1 to TRBJ2-1, with TRBD2 identical over 8 bases. Germline CDR1 reads LGHDT; CDR2 reads YNNKEL (reference sequence). V shed 3 bases, J shed 3 bases, and the junction held 7 bases outside the gene matches. The CDR3 has 16 residues. The CDR3 sequence: CASSHRISGVYNEQFF. The CDR3 nucleotides read TGTGCCAGCAGCCATCGAATTAGCGGGGTCTACAATGAGCAGTTCTTC.

Ten or more counts support this clonotype. The chain carries TRBV20-1 and TRBJ2-2, with 8 bases lining up with TRBD1. CDR3 length: 14 residues. Germline assignment: CDR1 DFQATT and CDR2 SNEGSKA (reference sequence). Losses at the gene ends were 6 bases for V and 0 bases for J; bases not matched to a gene: 3. CDR3 DNA sequence: TGCAGTGCGAAACAGGGGGCGAACACCGGGGAGCTGTTTTTT. Translating gives CSAKQGANTGELFF.

This clonotype was recorded only once. The rearrangement links TRBV14 to TRBJ1-2; 9 bases match TRBD1. Trimming took 0 bases from V and 8 from J; bases not matched to a gene: 7. The CDR3 is 15 amino acids. Germline-derived CDR1 and CDR2 are SGHDN and FVKESK. Here the CDR3 reads CASSQDRDRVEGYTF. CDR3 coding DNA: TGTGCCAGCAGCCAAGACCGGGACAGGGTTGAGGGCTACACCTTC.

This chain links TRBV20-1 with TRBJ2-1; 10 bases agree with TRBD2. Trimming took 1 base from V and 7 from J; bases not matched to a gene: 13. The CDR3 spans 17 residues. Germline CDR1 DFQATT, CDR2 SNEGSKA (reference sequence). The DNA for the CDR3 is TGCAGTGCTAGAGTGAGGGGGTCGGGTAGCGGGAGGAATGAGCAGTTCTTC. Translation: CSARVRGSGSGRNEQFF.

The sample holds many counts of this clonotype. The V gene is TRBV6-2 or TRBV6-3, the J gene TRBJ1-2; 8 bases map to TRBD1. The CDR3 is 14 residues long. Germline CDR1 reads MNHEY; CDR2 reads SVGEGT. V dropped 2 bases and J dropped 8; count of bases not matched to a gene: 7. The CDR3 loop is CASSYTGQGIGYTF. In DNA, the CDR3 is TGTGCCAGCAGTTACACCGGACAGGGAATAGGCTACACCTTC.

The V call is TRBV19, the J call TRBJ1-1, with 9 bases aligning to TRBD1. The CDR3 sequence is 15 residues long. CDR1 and CDR2 (germline): LNHDA, SQIVND (reference sequence). V trimming: 6 bases; J trimming: 6 bases; junction bases outside the gene matches: 11. CDR3 coding DNA: TGTGCCAGTAGCCGACAGGGGGGAGGGGGCGCTGAAGCTTTCTTT. Its translation: CASSRQGGGGAEAFF.

The chain couples TRBV9 to TRBJ2-2, with D perhaps given as TRBD1 or TRBD2 (5 bases each). Looked up from germline, CDR1 is SGDLS and CDR2 is YYNGEE. Trimming pared 2 bases from V and 1 base from J, leaving 12 bases between. This CDR3 comprises 16 residues. The DNA of the CDR3 is TGTGCCAGCAGCGTCTCCGGGACGGTGAACACCGGGGAGCTGTTTTTT. Translating gives CASSVSGTVNTGELFF.

The sample holds a few counts of this clonotype. This chain's CDR3 is CASSQAAGAINSPLHF. The CDR3 nucleotides read TGTGCCAGCAGCCAAGCAGCGGGGGCAATTAATTCACCCCTCCACTTT. The chain has TRBV6-2 or TRBV6-3 and TRBJ1-6; TRBD1 is a possible D gene (6 bases). Between the trimmed V and J ends, which lost 6 bases and 6 bases, there was a span of 18 bases. The germline CDR1 and CDR2 sequences are MNHEY and SVGEGT. The CDR3 extends over 16 amino acids.

The chain is built from TRBV6-5 and TRBJ1-5, with no clear D. Germline V gene lookup returns CDR1 MNHEY and CDR2 SVGAGI. V was clipped by 2 bases and J by 3 bases, with 5 bases between them. This CDR3 region has 13 residues. For the CDR3, the DNA is TGTGCCAGCAGTTACCTCCCCAATCAGCCCCAGCATTTT. Amino acid sequence: CASSYLPNQPQHF.

At least ten counts were recorded for this clonotype. The chain carries TRBV29-1 and TRBJ2-5; D gene uncertain. The CDR3 is 12 residues long. From germline, CDR1 is SQVTM and CDR2 ANQGSEA. V lost 6 bases and J 5 bases, leaving 13 bases between the germline ends. The CDR3 coding sequence is TGCAGCGTGCTCCAATTCCAGGAGACCCAGTACTTC. This sequence encodes CSVLQFQETQYF.

This clonotype was seen repeatedly, ten times or more. The chain's CDR3 is CASSMWDSNEQFF. CDR3 DNA: TGTGCCAGCTCTATGTGGGACAGCAATGAGCAGTTCTTC. The J gene is TRBJ2-1, the V gene TRBV18, with 7 bases matching TRBD1. The CDR3 runs 13 residues. V lost 6 bases, J lost 6 bases, and 5 bases stayed unmatched. The germline CDR1 and CDR2 sequences are KGHSH and LQKENI.

The rearrangement joins TRBV15 to TRBJ1-4; the D gene is possibly TRBD1 (5 bases). The CDR3 runs to 15 residues. The V and J ends lost 4 bases and 11 bases respectively, with 20 bases between them. CDR1 is LNHNV and CDR2 is YYDKDF in the germline V gene (reference sequence). Written as DNA, the CDR3 is TGTGCCACCAGCACCAGGACACTTACAGGAGGGAAACTGTTTTTT. Translating gives CATSTRTLTGGKLFF.

This clonotype was recorded many times. The chain links TRBV7-2 to TRBJ2-2; a possible D gene is TRBD2 (7 bases). This CDR3 has 17 residues. V was shortened by 5 bases and J by 1 base, with 17 bases between the two germline ends. Germline CDR1 and CDR2: SGHTA and FQGNSA. CDR3 coding DNA: TGTGCCAGCAGCCTATCCGCGGGGGCGGGGAACACCGGGGAGCTGTTTTTT. This sequence encodes CASSLSAGAGNTGELFF.

Written as DNA, the CDR3 is TGTGCCAGCGTAAGCGGGGAGCTGTTTTTT. Translation: CASVSGELFF. The chain is built from TRBV7-9 and TRBJ2-2; D uncertain. The ends were cut back, 8 bases at V and 7 bases at J, with 5 bases in the middle. The CDR3 sequence is 10 residues long. Germline loops: CDR1 SEHNR, CDR2 FQNEAQ (reference sequence).

A remark on this clonotype: Sequence at one end of the junction differs from germline and may be a read error. The chain is built from TRBV7-8 and TRBJ1-5; TRBD1 matches at 7 bases. This CDR3 has 13 residues. Germline CDR1 is SGHVS and CDR2 is FQNEAQ. The CDR3 DNA is TGTGCCAGCAGCAAACAGGGGAGTCAGCCCCTGCATTTT. Translated, it gives CASSKQGSQPLHF.

This clonotype was found many times. The rearrangement uses TRBV7-9 and TRBJ2-3, with D unresolved. The CDR3 contains 13 residues. The germline CDR1 and CDR2 sequences are SEHNR and FQNEAQ (reference sequence). The ends were cut back, 7 bases at V and 7 bases at J, with 15 bases in the middle. This CDR3 is CASTRSGPHTQYF. CDR3 in DNA: TGTGCCAGCACCAGGTCTGGACCCCATACGCAGTATTTT.

J is TRBJ1-6 and V is TRBV4-1; D not resolved. The CDR3 loop spans 18 amino acids. The V gene's germline CDR1 is MGHRA and CDR2 YSYEKL. With 1 base removed from V and 0 bases from J, the gap between germline ends came to 13 bases. The CDR3 DNA reads as TGCGCCAGCAGCCAAGGTTTTGGGCAAGGCTCCTATAATTCACCCCTCCACTTT. Translated, it gives CASSQGFGQGSYNSPLHF.

This clonotype was found many times. The chain carries TRBV3-1 and TRBJ1-3; D may be TRBD1 (5 bases). The CDR3 length is 15 residues. The V end lost 4 bases, the J end lost 0 bases, and 10 bases lay between the germline ends. Germline CDR1 reads LGHDT; CDR2 reads YNNKEL (reference sequence). The CDR3 nucleotides read TGTGCCAGCAGCCCGGGACTGCACTCTGGAAACACCATATATTTT. Residues: CASSPGLHSGNTIYF.

The chain uses TRBV20-1 and TRBJ2-7, with D tentatively TRBD2 (5 bases). Germline assignment: CDR1 DFQATT and CDR2 SNEGSKA (reference sequence). There are 17 residues in the CDR3. Trimming shortened V by 3 bases and J by 2 bases, and 23 bases separated the two germline ends. Written as DNA, the CDR3 is TGCAGTGCTAGTTCATCCCGGGCCGCCTGGGGAGCCTACGAGCAGTACTTC. Protein product: CSASSSRAAWGAYEQYF.

The chain has TRBV15 and TRBJ1-2, with D perhaps matching TRBD1 (5 bases). CDR1 LNHNV and CDR2 YYDKDF come from the germline V gene (reference sequence). This CDR3 is built from 15 residues. Trimming took off 0 bases at V and 8 bases at J, with 16 bases between the two ends. Here the CDR3 reads CATSRDKNRWDGYTF. In DNA form, the CDR3 reads TGTGCCACCAGCAGAGATAAGAATAGGTGGGACGGCTACACCTTC.

This clonotype was counted ten times or more. This chain uses TRBV2 with TRBJ1-1; 8 bases are a match to TRBD1. CDR3 length: 14 residues. With 4 bases clipped from V and 3 bases from J, the junction kept 4 bases outside the gene matches. The germline CDR1 and CDR2 sequences are SNHLY and FYNNEI. CDR3 DNA: TGTGCCAGCAGTGGACTACAGGGGGACACTGAAGCTTTCTTT. Protein sequence: CASSGLQGDTEAFF.

On this clonotype: A much larger clone lies one base from this, so it may be a read error. The chain has TRBV2 and TRBJ2-3; D is possibly TRBD2 (6 bases). This CDR3 spans 14 amino acids. Trimming cost V 7 bases and J 1 base, with 12 bases left between them. Germline CDR1 is SNHLY and CDR2 is FYNNEI. The CDR3 DNA sequence: TGTGCCAGCACTCGGTGGGGGGGCACAGATACGCAGTATTTT. Amino acids: CASTRWGGTDTQYF.

There are a few counts of this clonotype. The chain is built from TRBV5-1 and TRBJ1-1; TRBD1 agrees at 7 bases. Germline values: CDR1 SGHRS, CDR2 YFSETQ. This CDR3 region has 17 residues. With 0 bases clipped from V and 4 bases from J, the junction kept 12 bases outside the gene matches. CDR3 sequence reads: CASSLATLQGMSTEAFF. CDR3 in DNA: TGCGCCAGCAGCTTGGCGACTTTACAGGGGATGAGCACTGAAGCTTTCTTT.

Ten or more counts support this clonotype. The chain couples TRBV3-1 to TRBJ2-1; 7 nucleotides align to TRBD2. The CDR3 runs to 15 residues. The germline V gene encodes CDR1 LGHDT and CDR2 YNNKEL (reference sequence). V was pared by 1 base and J by 6 bases, with 6 bases of the junction left unmatched. CDR3 sequence: CASSQGSPGGNEQFF. The CDR3 DNA sequence: TGTGCCAGCAGCCAAGGCTCGCCGGGGGGCAATGAGCAGTTCTTC.